This record looks at one T cell receptor beta chain sequence and its context. This specimen belongs to a study of cytomegalovirus exposure and HLA in healthy donors. Background on the study: An early data release held tens of millions of unique TCRs from HLA-typed donors. Genotyping showed around 81% of almost 400 donors falling in the Caucasian-associated ancestry cluster.

V dropped 1 base and J dropped 7 bases, with 16 bases sitting between them. Per the germline V gene, CDR1 is MNHEY and CDR2 is SMNVEV (reference sequence). The CDR3 extends over 15 amino acids. The PCR contained 60 Vbeta and 13 Jbeta primers. The assay was immunoSEQ multiplex PCR, and TCRdb's table has in-frame clones only and misses some. This sample carries over 100,000 clones, roughly four fifths of them seen once, and the ten largest clones take about a fifth. The sequenced material came from PBMCs. This chain links TRBV27 with TRBJ1-2, with D maybe TRBD1 (6 bases). This sequence originates from a man under 40 in good health and CMV-seropositive. The CDR3 here is CASSLYTGTGGGYTF. Written as DNA, the CDR3 is TGTGCCAGCAGTTTATATACAGGGACCGGCGGTGGCTACACCTTC.